The sequence of this T cell receptor (beta chain) was determined in a study of control samples from healthy donors and cancer patients. This clone has just a few counts. With 7 bases removed from V and 3 bases from J, the gap between germline ends came to 12 bases. CDR3 length: 13 amino acids. Germline CDR1 SNHLY, CDR2 FYNNEI. Assay used: immunoSEQ multiplex PCR; TCRdb lists only in-frame clones, some missing. The sample consists of around 90,000 clones, 85% to 90% of them appearing once. This rearrangement joins TRBV2 to TRBJ1-1; D remains ambiguous. The sequence came from a woman in her thirties or forties in good health. Source material: blood. Here the CDR3 reads CASNGLRDTEAFF. The CDR3 nucleotides are TGTGCCAGCAACGGATTGAGGGACACTGAAGCTTTCTTT.